This T cell receptor (beta chain) was retrieved from a study of regulatory T cells in long-lasting Graves disease. This clonotype occurred many times. iRepertoire HTBI primers and Arm-PCR of CDR3 regions built TCR beta libraries. TCRdb processed the multiplex PCR reads anew with MiXCR; each CDR3 protein has one entry. The sample holds roughly 490,000 distinct CDR3 sequences, 22% seen once. The time point was: persistent/refractory GD, antithyroid drugs over 5 years with positive TRAb. There was RNA extracted from PBMCs, and the TCR library was made from it. The sample here was peripheral blood mononuclear cells (PBMCs), taken when the disease was refractory, from a patient treated with antithyroid drugs. The clonotype was recovered from a female donor with Graves disease.

The CDR3 protein is CASSLIPGTRQETQYF. CDR3 sequence (DNA): TGTGCCAGCAGTTTAATCCCCGGGACTAGGCAAGAGACCCAGTACTTC. This chain connects TRBV12-3 or TRBV12-4 to TRBJ2-5, with 8 bases that match TRBD2. The CDR3 runs 16 residues. The J segment lost 2 bases and the V segment lost 2 bases, leaving 7 bases of the junction unmatched.